This record looks at one T cell receptor (beta chain) sequence and its context. Antigen unknown. Carrying UMI labels, the TRB cDNA libraries were prepared through 5' RACE. TCRdb re-called the 5' RACE reads and shows each CDR3 protein once, DNA omitted. The repertoire shows 150,000 or so distinct CDR3 sequences; the top ten hold nearly 0.5%. This entry is derived from a study of CXCR3-negative and CXCR3-positive naive CD8 T cells. The CDR3 totals 17 residues. Germline loops: CDR1 SEHNR, CDR2 FQNEAQ (reference sequence). Findings and limits, study-wide: Naive cells used TRBV-TRBJ genes in much the same way whether CXCR3-negative or CXCR3-positive; memory cells did not. In cryopreserved cells, CXCR3 expression partially decreased, and fresh PBMCs were used in most assays. More hydrophobic TRB CDR3s were found in CXCR3-positive naive cells than in CXCR3-negative naive cells.

The gene calls are TRBV7-9 and TRBJ1-2. The sequenced sample consisted of naive CXCR3+ CD8+ T cells from blood. Subset given: CD45RO-CCR7+CD27+CD95- naive CD8+ T cells expressing CXCR3 (TNR3+). This clonotype was obtained from a human donor in good health. Some clones in this sample may be carry-over from other donors' samples. CDR3 amino acids: CASSLPGTSQVWHGYTF.